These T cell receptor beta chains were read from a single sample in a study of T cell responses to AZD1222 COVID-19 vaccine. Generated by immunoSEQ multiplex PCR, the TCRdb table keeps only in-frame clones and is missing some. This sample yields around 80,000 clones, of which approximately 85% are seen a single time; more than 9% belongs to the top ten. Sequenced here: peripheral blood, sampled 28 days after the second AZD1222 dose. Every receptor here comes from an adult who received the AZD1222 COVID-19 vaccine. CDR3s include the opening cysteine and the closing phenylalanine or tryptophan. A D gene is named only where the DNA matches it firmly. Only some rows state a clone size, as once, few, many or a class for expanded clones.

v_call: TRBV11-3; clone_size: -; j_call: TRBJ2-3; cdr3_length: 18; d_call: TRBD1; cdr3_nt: TGTGCCAGCACCATTACGCCCTCTGGGACAGGGGGCTCAGATACGCAGTATTTT; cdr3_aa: CASTITPSGTGGSDTQYF
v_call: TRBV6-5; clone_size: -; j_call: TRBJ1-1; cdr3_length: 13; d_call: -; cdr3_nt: TGTGCCAGCAGGGAGCTGGGGGACACTGAAGCTTTCTTT; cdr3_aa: CASRELGDTEAFF
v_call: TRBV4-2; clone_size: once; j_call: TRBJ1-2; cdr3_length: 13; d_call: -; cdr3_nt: TGTGCCAGCACCCCCGTGGGGCAGTATGGCTACACCTTC; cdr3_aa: CASTPVGQYGYTF
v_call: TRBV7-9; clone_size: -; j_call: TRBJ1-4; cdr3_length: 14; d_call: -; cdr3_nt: TGTGCCAGCAGCTTGGGCAACCGAAATGAAAAACTGTTTTTT; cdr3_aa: CASSLGNRNEKLFF
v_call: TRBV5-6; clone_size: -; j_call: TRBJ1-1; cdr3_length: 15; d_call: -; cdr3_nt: TGTGCCAGCAGCGCTTCGAGGGTCATGGGGACGGTGAAATTCTTT; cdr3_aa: CASSASRVMGTVKFF
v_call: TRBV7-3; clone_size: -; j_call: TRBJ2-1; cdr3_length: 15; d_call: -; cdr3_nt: TGTGCCAGCAGCTTATGGGCTGGAAGCTACAATGAGCAGTTCTTC; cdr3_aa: CASSLWAGSYNEQFF
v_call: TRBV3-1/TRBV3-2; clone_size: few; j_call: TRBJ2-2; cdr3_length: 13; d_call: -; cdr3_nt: TGTGCCAGCAGCATGAGGAACACCGGGGAGCTGTTTTTT; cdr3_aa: CASSMRNTGELFF
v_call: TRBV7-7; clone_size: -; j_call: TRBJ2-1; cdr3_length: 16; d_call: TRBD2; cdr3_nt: TGTGCTAGCAGCCCTCTTAGCGGGGGGGCCCACAATGAGCAGTTCTTC; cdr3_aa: CASSPLSGGAHNEQFF
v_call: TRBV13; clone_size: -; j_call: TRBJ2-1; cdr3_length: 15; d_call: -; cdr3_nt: TGTGCCAGCAGCTTAGAACAGGGCTCCTACAATGAGCAGTTCTTC; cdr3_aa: CASSLEQGSYNEQFF
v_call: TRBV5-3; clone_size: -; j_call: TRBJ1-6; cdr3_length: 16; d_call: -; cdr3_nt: TGTGCCAGAAGCCCAGGACGTTTGGAAATTAATTCACCCCTCCACTTT; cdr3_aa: CARSPGRLEINSPLHF
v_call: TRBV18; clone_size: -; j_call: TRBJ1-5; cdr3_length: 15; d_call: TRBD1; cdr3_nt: TGTGCCAGCTCAGGACAGGGGTTAAGCAATCAGCCCCAGCATTTT; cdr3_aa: CASSGQGLSNQPQHF
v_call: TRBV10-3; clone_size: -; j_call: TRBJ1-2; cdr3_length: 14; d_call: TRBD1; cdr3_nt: TGTGCCATCAGTAGGACAGGGGAGAGAAATGGCTACACCTTC; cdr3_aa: CAISRTGERNGYTF
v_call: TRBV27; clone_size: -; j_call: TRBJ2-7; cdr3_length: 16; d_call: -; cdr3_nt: TGTGCCAGCAGTCCGCGAGGGTTTTATCCCCCCTACGAGCAGTACTTC; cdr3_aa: CASSPRGFYPPYEQYF
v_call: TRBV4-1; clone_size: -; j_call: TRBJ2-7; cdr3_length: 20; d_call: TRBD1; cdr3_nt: TGCGCCAGCAGCCAAGATTTTAGATGGGACAGGGTAGTAGTCTCCTACGAGCAGTACTTC; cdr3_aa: CASSQDFRWDRVVVSYEQYF
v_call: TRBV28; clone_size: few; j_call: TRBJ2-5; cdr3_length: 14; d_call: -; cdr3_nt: TGTGCCAGCAGTTGGAGACAGACCCAAGAGACCCAGTACTTC; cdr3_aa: CASSWRQTQETQYF